This T cell receptor (beta chain) appears in the sequencing data of a study of blood T cell repertoires in COVID-19. Recruited during active infection, patients (from Seattle) were subsequently followed longitudinally. TCRdb keeps only in-frame clones here, not all; method: immunoSEQ multiplex PCR. The sample gives around 400,000 clones, about 90% of which show up once; 2.3% is in the top ten. Specimen: peripheral blood. The sequence came from a woman between 55 and 75 years old with COVID-19, enrolled during active disease.

CDR3 loop: CASSLGGQPPYEQYF. CDR3 sequence (DNA): TGCGCCAGCAGCTTGGGGGGACAGCCTCCCTACGAGCAGTACTTC. V gene TRBV5-1 combines with J gene TRBJ2-7; the match to TRBD1 covers 7 bases. Germline lookup yields CDR1 SGHRS and CDR2 YFSETQ. The length of the CDR3 is 15 residues. V trimming: 0 bases; J trimming: 2 bases; junction bases outside the gene matches: 5.